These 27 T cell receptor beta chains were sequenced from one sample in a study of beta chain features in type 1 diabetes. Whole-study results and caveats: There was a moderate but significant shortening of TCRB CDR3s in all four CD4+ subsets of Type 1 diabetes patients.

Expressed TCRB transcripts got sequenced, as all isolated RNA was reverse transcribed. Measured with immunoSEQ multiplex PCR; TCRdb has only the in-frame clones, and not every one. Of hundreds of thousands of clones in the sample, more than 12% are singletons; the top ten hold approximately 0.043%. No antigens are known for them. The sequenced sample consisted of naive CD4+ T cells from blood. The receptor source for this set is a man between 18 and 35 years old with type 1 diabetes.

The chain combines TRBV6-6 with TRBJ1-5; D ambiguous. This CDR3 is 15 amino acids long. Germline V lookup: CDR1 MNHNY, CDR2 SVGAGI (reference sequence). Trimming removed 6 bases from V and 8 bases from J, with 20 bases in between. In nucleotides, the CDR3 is TGTGCCAGCAGACAGCCACCAGGCTTAACAGAGCCCCAGCATTTT. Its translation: CASRQPPGLTEPQHF.

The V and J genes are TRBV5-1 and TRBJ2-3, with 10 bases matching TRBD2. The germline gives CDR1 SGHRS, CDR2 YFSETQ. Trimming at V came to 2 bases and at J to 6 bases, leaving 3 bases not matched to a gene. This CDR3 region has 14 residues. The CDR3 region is CASSLTGLADTQYF. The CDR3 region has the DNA TGCGCCAGCAGCTTAACGGGACTAGCGGATACGCAGTATTTT.

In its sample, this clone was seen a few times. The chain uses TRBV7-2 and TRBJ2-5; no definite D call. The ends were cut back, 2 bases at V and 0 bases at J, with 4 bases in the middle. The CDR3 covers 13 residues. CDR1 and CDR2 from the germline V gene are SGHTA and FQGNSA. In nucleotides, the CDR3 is TGTGCCAGCAGCTTATGGTACCAAGAGACCCAGTACTTC. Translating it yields CASSLWYQETQYF.

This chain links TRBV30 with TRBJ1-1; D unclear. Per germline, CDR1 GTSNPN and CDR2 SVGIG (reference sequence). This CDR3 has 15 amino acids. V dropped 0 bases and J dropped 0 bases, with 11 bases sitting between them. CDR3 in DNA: TGTGCCTGGAGTGTATGGCAGACCATGAACACTGAAGCTTTCTTT. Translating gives CAWSVWQTMNTEAFF.

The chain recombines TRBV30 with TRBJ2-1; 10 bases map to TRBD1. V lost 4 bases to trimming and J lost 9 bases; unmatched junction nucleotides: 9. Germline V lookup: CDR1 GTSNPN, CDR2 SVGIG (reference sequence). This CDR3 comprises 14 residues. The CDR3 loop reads CAWNGQGEVGEQFF. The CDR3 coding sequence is TGTGCCTGGAATGGACAGGGGGAGGTGGGTGAGCAGTTCTTC.

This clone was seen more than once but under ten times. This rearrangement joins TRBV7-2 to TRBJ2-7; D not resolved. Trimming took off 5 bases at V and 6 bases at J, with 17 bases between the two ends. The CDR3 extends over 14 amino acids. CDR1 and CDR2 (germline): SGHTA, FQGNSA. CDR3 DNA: TGTGCCAGCAGCCGAAGGGAACCCTCTGGCGAGCAGTACTTC. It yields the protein CASSRREPSGEQYF.

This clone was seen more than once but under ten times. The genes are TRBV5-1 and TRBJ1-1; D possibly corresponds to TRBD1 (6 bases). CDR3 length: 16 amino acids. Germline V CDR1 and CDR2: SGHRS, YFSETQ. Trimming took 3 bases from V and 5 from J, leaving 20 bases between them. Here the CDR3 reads CASSSEPTGLVTEAFF. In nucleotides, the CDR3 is TGCGCCAGCAGCTCCGAACCGACAGGCTTGGTAACTGAAGCTTTCTTT.

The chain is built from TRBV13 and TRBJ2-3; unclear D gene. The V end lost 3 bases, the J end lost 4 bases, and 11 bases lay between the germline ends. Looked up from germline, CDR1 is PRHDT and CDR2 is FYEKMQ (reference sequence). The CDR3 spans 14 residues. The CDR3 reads CASSLKVLADTQYF. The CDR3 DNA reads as TGTGCCAGCAGCTTGAAAGTCCTGGCAGATACGCAGTATTTT.

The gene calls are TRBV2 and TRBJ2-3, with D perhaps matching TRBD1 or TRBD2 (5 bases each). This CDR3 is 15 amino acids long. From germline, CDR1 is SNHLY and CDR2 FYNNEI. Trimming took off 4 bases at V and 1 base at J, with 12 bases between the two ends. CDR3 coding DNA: TGTGCCAGCAGTGGAAGGTCGGGGCGCACAGATACGCAGTATTTT. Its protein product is CASSGRSGRTDTQYF.

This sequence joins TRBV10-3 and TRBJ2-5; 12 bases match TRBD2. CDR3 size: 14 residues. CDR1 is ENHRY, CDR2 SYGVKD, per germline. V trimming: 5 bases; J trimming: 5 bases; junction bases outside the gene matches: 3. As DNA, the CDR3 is TGTGCCATCAGTCTAGCGGGAGGGGAGGAGACCCAGTACTTC. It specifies CAISLAGGEETQYF.

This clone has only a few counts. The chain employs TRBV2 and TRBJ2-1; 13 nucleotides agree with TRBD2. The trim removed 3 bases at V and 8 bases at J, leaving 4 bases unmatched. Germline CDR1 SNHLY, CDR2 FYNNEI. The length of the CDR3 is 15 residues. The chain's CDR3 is CASSDGLAGVDEQFF. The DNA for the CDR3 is TGTGCCAGCAGTGATGGACTAGCGGGAGTGGATGAGCAGTTCTTC.

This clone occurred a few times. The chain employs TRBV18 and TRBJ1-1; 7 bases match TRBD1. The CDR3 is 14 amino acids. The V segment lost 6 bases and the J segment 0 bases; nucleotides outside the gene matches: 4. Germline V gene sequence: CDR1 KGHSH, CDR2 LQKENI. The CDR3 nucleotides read TGTGCCAGCTCGACCCAGGGGGTGAACACTGAAGCTTTCTTT. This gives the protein CASSTQGVNTEAFF.

The CDR3 protein is CAWSGRVNQPQHF. CDR3 nucleotide sequence: TGTGCCTGGAGTGGTAGGGTCAATCAGCCCCAGCATTTT. The chain is built from TRBV30 and TRBJ1-5; unclear D gene. The CDR3 is 13 amino acids. Looked up from germline, CDR1 is GTSNPN and CDR2 is SVGIG (reference sequence). V lost 1 base and J lost 3, with 7 bases in between.

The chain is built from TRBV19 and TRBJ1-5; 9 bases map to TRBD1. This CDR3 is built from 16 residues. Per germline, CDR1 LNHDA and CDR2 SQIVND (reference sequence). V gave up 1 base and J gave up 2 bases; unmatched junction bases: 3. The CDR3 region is CASSIVGQGGNQPQHF. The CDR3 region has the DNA TGTGCCAGTAGTATAGTGGGACAGGGAGGCAATCAGCCCCAGCATTTT.

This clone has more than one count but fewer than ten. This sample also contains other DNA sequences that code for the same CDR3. CDR3 nucleotides: TGTGCCAGTTCTTCGGACAGGGCCAATGAGCAGTTCTTC. Translated: CASSSDRANEQFF. V is TRBV5-4 and J is TRBJ2-1; 8 nucleotides agree with TRBD1. CDR1 and CDR2 from the germline V gene are SGHNT and YYREEE (reference sequence). V dropped 8 bases and J dropped 6; count of bases not matched to a gene: 7. This CDR3 has 13 amino acids. The full variable domain, rest sourced from reference TRBV5-4 and TRBJ2-1, is ETGVTQSPTHLIKTRGQQVTLRCSSQSGHNTVSWYQQALGQGPQFIFQYYREEENGRGNFPPRFSGLQFPNYSSELNVNALELDDSALYLCASSSDRANEQFFGPGTRLTVL.

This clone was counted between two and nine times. The CDR3 sequence is CAISPLAGGSYEQYF. The CDR3 DNA sequence: TGTGCCATCAGCCCCCTAGCGGGAGGCTCCTACGAGCAGTACTTC. The genes are TRBV10-3 and TRBJ2-7; the match to TRBD2 covers 11 bases. Germline-derived CDR1 and CDR2 are ENHRY and SYGVKD. CDR3 length equals 15 residues. V was clipped by 6 bases and J by 0 bases; unmatched bases: 4.

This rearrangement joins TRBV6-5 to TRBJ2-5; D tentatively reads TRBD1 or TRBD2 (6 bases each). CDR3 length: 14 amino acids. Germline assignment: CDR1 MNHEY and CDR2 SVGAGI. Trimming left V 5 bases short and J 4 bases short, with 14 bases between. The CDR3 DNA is TGTGCCAGCAGTCCCCTCGGGGGCGGAGAGACCCAGTACTTC. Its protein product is CASSPLGGGETQYF.

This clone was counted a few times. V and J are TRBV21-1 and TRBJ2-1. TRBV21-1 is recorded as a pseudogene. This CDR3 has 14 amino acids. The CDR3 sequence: CASSSTAEKNEQFF. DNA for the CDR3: TGTGCCAGCAGCTCGACAGCGGAGAAGAATGAGCAGTTCTTC.

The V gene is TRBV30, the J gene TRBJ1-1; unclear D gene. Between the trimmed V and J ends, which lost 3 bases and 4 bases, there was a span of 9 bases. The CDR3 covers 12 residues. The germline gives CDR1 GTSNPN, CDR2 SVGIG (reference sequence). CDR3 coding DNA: TGTGCCTGGAGCCGCGAGGGCACTGAAGCTTTCTTT. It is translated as CAWSREGTEAFF.

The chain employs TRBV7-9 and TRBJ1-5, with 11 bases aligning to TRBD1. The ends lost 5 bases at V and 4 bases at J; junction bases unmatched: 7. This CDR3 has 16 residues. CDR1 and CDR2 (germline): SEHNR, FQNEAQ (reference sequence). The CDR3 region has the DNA TGTGCCAGCAGCGTCACCGGGACAGGGGGAAATCAGCCCCAGCATTTT. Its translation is CASSVTGTGGNQPQHF.

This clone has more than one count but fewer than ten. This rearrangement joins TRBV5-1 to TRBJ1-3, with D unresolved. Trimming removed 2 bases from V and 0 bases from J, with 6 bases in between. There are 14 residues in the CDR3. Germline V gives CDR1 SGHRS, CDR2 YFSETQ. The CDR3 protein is CASSFGVSGNTIYF. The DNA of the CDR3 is TGCGCCAGCAGCTTTGGGGTCTCTGGAAACACCATATATTTT. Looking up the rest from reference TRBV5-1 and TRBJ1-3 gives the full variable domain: KAGVTQTPRYLIKTRGQQVTLSCSPISGHRSVSWYQQTPGQGLQFLFEYFSETQRNKGNFPGRFSGRQFSNSRSEMNVSTLELGDSALYLCASSFGVSGNTIYFGEGSWLTVV.

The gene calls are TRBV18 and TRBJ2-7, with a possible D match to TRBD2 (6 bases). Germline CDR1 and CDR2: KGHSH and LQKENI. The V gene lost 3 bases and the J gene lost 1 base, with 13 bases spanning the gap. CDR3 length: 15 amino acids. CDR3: CASSPRLDSSYEQYF. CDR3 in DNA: TGTGCCAGCTCACCTAGACTAGATTCTTCCTACGAGCAGTACTTC.

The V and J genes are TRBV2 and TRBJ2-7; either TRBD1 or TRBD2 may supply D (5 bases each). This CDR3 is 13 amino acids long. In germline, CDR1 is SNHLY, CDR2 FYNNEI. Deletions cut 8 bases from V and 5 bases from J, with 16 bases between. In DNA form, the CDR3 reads TGTGCCAGCGGAAGGGACCTCCCGCACGAGCAGTACTTC. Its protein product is CASGRDLPHEQYF.

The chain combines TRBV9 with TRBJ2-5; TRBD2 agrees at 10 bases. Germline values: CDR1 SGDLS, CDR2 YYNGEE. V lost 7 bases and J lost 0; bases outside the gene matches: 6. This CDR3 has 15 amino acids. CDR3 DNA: TGTGCCAGCTCCCGGACTAGCGGCCACCAAGAGACCCAGTACTTC. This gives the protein CASSRTSGHQETQYF.

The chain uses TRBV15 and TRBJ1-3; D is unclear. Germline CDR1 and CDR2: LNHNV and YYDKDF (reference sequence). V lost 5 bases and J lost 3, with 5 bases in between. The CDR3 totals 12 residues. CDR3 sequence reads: CATSFNGNTIYF. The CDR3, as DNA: TGTGCCACCAGCTTTAATGGAAACACCATATATTTT.

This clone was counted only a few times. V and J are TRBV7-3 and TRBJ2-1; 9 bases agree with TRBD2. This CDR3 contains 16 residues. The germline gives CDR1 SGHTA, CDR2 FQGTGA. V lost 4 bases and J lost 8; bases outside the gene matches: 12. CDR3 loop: CASSSGGRTSVDEQFF. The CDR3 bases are TGTGCCAGCAGCTCGGGGGGCAGGACTAGCGTGGATGAGCAGTTCTTC.

This CDR3 is CASSVGAQSSGANVLTF. In DNA form, the CDR3 reads TGCGCCAGCAGCGTCGGGGCCCAAAGCTCTGGGGCCAACGTCCTGACTTTC. V is TRBV5-1 and J is TRBJ2-6; D may correspond to TRBD1 or TRBD2 (5 bases each). The V and J ends lost 4 bases and 0 bases respectively, with 14 bases between them. This CDR3 contains 17 residues. Germline V gene data show CDR1 as SGHRS and CDR2 as YFSETQ.